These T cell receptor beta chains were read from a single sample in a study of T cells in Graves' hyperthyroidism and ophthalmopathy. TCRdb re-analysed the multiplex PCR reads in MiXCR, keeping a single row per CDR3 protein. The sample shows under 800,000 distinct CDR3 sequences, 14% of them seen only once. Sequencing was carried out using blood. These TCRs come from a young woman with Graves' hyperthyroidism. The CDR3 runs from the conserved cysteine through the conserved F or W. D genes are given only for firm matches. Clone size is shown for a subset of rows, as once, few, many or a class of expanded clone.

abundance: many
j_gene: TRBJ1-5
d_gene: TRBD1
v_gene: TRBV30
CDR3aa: CAWSYGQGGNQPQHF
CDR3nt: TGTGCCTGGAGCTACGGCCAGGGGGGCAATCAGCCCCAGCATTTT

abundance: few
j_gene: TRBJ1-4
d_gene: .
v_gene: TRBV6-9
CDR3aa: CASSYDGQSNEKLFF
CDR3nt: TGTGCCAGCAGTTACGACGGACAGTCTAATGAAAAACTGTTTTTT

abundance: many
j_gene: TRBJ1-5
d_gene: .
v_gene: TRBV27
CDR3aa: CASRPGGWSNQPQHF
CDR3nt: TGTGCCAGCAGGCCGGGGGGCTGGAGCAATCAGCCCCAGCATTTT

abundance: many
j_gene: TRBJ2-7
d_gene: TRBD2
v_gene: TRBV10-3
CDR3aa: CAISPVGGLLDEQYF
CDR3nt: TGTGCCATCAGTCCCGTGGGGGGACTACTCGACGAGCAGTACTTC

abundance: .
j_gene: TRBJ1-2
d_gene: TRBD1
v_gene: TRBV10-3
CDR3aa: CATGGTGVDYGYTF
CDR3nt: TGTGCCACGGGAGGGACAGGGGTTGACTATGGCTACACCTTC

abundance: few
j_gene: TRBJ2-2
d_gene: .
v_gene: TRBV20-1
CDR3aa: CSARVELLGTGELFF
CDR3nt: TGCAGTGCTAGAGTGGAGCTCCTCGGCACCGGGGAGCTGTTTTTT

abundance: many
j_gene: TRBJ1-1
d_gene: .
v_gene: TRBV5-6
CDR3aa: CASRLNQLNTEAFF
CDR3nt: TGTGCCAGCAGGTTGAACCAGCTGAACACTGAAGCTTTCTTT

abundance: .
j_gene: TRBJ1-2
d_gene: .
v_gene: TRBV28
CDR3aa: CASSSSAGGYTF
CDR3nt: TGTGCCAGCAGTTCCTCGGCGGGAGGCTACACCTTC

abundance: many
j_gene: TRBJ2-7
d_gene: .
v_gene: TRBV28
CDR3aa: CASSLWRDTYEQYF
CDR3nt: TGTGCCAGCAGTTTATGGAGGGACACCTACGAGCAGTACTTC

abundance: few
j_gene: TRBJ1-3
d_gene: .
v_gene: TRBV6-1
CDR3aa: CASSENTAARTIYF
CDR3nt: TGTGCCAGCAGTGAAAATACTGCCGCCCGGACCATATATTTT

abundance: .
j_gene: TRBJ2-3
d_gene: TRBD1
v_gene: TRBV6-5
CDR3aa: CASSNRDRFSANTDTQYF
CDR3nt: TGTGCCAGCAGTAACCGGGACAGGTTTTCCGCTAACACAGATACGCAGTATTTT

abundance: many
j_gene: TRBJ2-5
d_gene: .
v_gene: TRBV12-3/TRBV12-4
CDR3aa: CASSWTLGETQYF
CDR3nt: TGTGCCAGCAGTTGGACTCTGGGGGAGACCCAGTACTTC

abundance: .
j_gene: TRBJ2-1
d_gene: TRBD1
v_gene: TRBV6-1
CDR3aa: CASSRTGGSPYNEQFF
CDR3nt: TGTGCCAGCAGTCGGACAGGGGGAAGCCCCTACAATGAGCAGTTCTTC

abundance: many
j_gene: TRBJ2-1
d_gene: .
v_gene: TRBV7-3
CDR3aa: CASSPSRDGDEQFF
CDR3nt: TGTGCCAGCAGCCCCAGTAGGGACGGTGATGAGCAGTTCTTC

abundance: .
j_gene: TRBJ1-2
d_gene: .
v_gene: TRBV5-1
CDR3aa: CASSPGASPGNYGYTF
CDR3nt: TGCGCCAGCAGCCCAGGAGCTTCCCCCGGCAACTATGGCTACACCTTC

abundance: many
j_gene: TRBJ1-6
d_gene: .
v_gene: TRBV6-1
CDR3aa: CASKGQSLYNSPLHF
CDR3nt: TGTGCCAGCAAGGGACAAAGCCTCTATAATTCACCCCTCCACTTT

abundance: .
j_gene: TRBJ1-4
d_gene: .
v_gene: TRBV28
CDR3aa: CASSLSDEKLFF
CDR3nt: TGTGCCAGCAGTTTATCCGATGAAAAACTGTTTTTT

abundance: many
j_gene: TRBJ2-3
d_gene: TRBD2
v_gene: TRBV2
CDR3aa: CASSVRWTSGSSTDTQYF
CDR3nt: TGTGCCAGCAGTGTAAGGTGGACTAGCGGCTCTAGCACAGATACGCAGTATTTT

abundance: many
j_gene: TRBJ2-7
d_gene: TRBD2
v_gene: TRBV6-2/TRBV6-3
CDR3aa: CASSYSGLAGEKQYF
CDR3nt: TGTGCCAGCAGTTACTCGGGACTAGCGGGAGAAAAGCAGTACTTC

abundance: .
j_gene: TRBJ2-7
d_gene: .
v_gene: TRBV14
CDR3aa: CASSQKGGPNYEQYF
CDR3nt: TGTGCCAGCAGCCAAAAGGGCGGGCCAAACTACGAGCAGTACTTC

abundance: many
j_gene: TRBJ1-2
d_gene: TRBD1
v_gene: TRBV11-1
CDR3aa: CASAPGQNYGYTF
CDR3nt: TGTGCCAGCGCCCCGGGACAGAACTATGGCTACACCTTC

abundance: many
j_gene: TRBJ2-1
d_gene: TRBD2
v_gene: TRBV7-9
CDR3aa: CATEGSVAGEDEQFF
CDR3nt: TGTGCCACCGAAGGATCAGTCGCGGGAGAAGATGAGCAGTTCTTC

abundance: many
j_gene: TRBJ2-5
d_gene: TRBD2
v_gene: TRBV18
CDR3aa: CASSPTEIAGETQYF
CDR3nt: TGTGCCAGCTCACCCACCGAAATAGCGGGAGAGACCCAGTACTTC

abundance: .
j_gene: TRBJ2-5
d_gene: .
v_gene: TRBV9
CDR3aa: CASSPRALGETQYF
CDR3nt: TGTGCCAGCAGCCCCCGGGCATTAGGGGAGACCCAGTACTTC

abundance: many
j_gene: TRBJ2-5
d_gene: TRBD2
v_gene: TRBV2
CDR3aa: CASREREWSRETQYF
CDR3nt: TGTGCCAGCAGGGAGCGGGAGTGGTCCAGGGAGACCCAGTACTTC

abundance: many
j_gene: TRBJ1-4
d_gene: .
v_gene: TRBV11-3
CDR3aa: CASSLAGQIIATNEKLFF
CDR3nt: TGTGCCAGCAGCTTAGCGGGACAAATCATTGCAACTAATGAAAAACTGTTTTTT

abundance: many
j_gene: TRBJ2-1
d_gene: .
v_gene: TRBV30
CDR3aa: CAWGVPAQFF
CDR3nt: TGTGCCTGGGGAGTGCCGGCGCAGTTCTTC

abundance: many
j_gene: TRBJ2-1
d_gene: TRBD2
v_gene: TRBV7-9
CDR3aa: CASSLGGSNEQFF
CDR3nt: TGTGCCAGCAGCTTGGGCGGGAGCAATGAGCAGTTCTTC

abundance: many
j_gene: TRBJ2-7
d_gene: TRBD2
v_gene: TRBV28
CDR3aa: CASSWGLEQYF
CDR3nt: TGTGCCAGCAGTTGGGGACTAGAGCAGTACTTC

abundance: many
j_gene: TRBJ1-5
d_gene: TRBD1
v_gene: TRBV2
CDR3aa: CASSGQGGNVQPQHF
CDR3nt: TGTGCCAGCAGTGGACAGGGTGGAAATGTTCAGCCCCAGCATTTT

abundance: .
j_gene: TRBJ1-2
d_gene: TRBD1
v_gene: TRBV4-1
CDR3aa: CASSPGQGSFYGYTF
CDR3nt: TGCGCCAGCAGCCCCGGACAGGGGAGTTTTTATGGCTACACCTTC

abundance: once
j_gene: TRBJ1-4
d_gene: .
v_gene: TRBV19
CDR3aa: CASSTGRTNEKLFF
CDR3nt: TGTGCCAGTAGTACAGGGAGAACTAATGAAAAACTGTTTTTT

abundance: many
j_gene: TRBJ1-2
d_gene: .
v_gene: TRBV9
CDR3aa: CASSVDLGAYGYTF
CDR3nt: TGTGCCAGCAGCGTAGATCTGGGCGCCTATGGCTACACCTTC

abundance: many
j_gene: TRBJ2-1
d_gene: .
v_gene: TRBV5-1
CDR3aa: CASRWTGNEQFF
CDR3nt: TGCGCCAGCAGGTGGACGGGCAATGAGCAGTTCTTC

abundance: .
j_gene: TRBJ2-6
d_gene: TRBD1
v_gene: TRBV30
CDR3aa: CARRGQGSGANVLTF
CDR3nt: TGTGCCCGGAGGGGACAGGGGAGCGGGGCCAACGTCCTGACTTTC

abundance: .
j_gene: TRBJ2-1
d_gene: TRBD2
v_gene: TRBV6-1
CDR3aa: CASYQGGVNEQFF
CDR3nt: TGTGCCAGCTACCAGGGAGGGGTAAATGAGCAGTTCTTC

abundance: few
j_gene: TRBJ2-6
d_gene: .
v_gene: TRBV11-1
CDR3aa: CASSLGWVTGANVLTF
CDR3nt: TGTGCCAGCAGCTTAGGATGGGTTACGGGGGCCAACGTCCTGACTTTC

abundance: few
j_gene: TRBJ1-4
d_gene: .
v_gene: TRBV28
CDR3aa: CASSPYRREWTNEKLFF
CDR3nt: TGTGCCAGCAGTCCCTACCGACGTGAGTGGACTAATGAAAAACTGTTTTTT

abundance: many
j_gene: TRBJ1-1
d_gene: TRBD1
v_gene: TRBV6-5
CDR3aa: CASSYAADRANTEAFF
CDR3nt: TGTGCCAGCAGTTACGCCGCCGACAGGGCGAACACTGAAGCTTTCTTT

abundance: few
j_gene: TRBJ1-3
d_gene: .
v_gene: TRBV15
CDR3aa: CATSSLTDWGPSGNTIYF
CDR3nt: TGTGCCACCAGCTCTTTGACAGACTGGGGGCCCTCTGGAAACACCATATATTTT

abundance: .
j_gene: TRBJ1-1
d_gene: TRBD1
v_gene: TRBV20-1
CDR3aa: CSATGTGTEAFF
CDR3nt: TGCAGTGCTACCGGGACAGGGACTGAAGCTTTCTTT

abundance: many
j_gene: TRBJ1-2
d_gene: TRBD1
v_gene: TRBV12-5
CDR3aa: CASGPGQGARGYTF
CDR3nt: TGTGCTAGTGGTCCCGGACAGGGGGCGCGTGGCTACACCTTC

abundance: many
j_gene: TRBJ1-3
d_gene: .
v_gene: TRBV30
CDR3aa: CAWSVGGFSGNTIYF
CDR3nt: TGTGCCTGGAGTGTAGGGGGATTCTCTGGAAACACCATATATTTT

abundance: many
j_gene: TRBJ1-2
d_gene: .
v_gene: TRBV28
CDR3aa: CASSTGSANYGYTF
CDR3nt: TGTGCCAGCAGTACTGGGTCTGCAAACTATGGCTACACCTTC

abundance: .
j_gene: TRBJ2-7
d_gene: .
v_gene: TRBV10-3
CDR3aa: CAIRGADNYEQYF
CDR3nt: TGTGCCATCAGGGGCGCGGATAACTACGAGCAGTACTTC

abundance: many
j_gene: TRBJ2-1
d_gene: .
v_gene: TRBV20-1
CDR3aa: CSASSLRDGGNEQFF
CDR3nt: TGCAGTGCTAGCTCTTTGAGGGACGGAGGCAATGAGCAGTTCTTC

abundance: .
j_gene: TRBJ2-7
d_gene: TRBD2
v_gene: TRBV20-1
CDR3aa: CSARLAGGPHEQYF
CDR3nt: TGCAGTGCGCGTCTAGCGGGAGGTCCCCACGAGCAGTACTTC

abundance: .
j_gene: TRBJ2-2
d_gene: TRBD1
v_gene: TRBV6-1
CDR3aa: CASSQNQGARTGELFF
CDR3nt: TGTGCCAGCAGCCAAAACCAGGGGGCGAGGACCGGGGAGCTGTTTTTT

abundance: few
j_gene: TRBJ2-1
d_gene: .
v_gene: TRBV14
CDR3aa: CASSLLSFHEQFF
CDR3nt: TGTGCCAGCAGCCTTCTTAGTTTCCATGAGCAGTTCTTC

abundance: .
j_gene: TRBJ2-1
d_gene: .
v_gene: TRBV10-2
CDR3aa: CAIRDGGSYNEQFF
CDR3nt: TGTGCCATCAGGGACGGGGGTTCCTACAATGAGCAGTTCTTC

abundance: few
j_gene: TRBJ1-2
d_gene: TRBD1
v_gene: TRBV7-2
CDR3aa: CASSLGAVLTGALLGGYTF
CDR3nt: TGTGCCAGCAGCTTAGGGGCAGTGCTGACAGGGGCTCTGTTAGGTGGCTACACCTTC

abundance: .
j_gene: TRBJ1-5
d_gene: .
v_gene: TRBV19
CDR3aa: CASTKMRGQPQHF
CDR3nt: TGTGCCAGTACCAAAATGAGAGGGCAGCCCCAGCATTTT

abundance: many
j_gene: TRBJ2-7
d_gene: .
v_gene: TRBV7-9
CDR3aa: CASSLGPRAGGEQYF
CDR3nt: TGTGCCAGCAGCTTAGGGCCGCGGGCAGGTGGCGAGCAGTACTTC

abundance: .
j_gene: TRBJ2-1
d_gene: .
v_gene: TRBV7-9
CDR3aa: CASSHYRERWDEQFF
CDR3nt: TGTGCCAGCAGCCATTACAGGGAGAGGTGGGATGAGCAGTTCTTC

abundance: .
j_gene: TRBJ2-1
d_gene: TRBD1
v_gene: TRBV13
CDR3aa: CASSPIGTGDNEQFF
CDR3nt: TGTGCCAGCAGTCCCATTGGGACAGGGGACAATGAGCAGTTCTTC